This TCR beta chain derives from a study of cytomegalovirus exposure and HLA in healthy donors. Vbeta (60) and Jbeta (13) primers were used in the PCR. TCRdb's copy holds only in-frame clones and misses some; the assay was immunoSEQ multiplex PCR. The sample comprises about 130,000 clones, around 77% of which are singletons, and 1.8% rests with the top ten. V lost 7 bases and J lost 6; bases outside the gene matches: 10. The CDR3 has 14 residues. Germline V CDR1 and CDR2: SGHTS, YDEGEE. The chain is built from TRBV5-8 and TRBJ2-1, with 7 bases matching TRBD2. The sequence derives from a woman between 45 and 60 years old in good health and CMV-seronegative. The sequencing sample was made of PBMCs. The CDR3 region has the DNA TGTGCCAGCTTTAGGGCTAGCGGTACCAATGAGCAGTTCTTC. Translated: CASFRASGTNEQFF.